Given below is one T cell receptor (beta chain) in context. Assay: immunoSEQ multiplex PCR; the TCRdb copy retains only in-frame clones and omits some. The table shows 200,000 to 250,000 clones, with approximately 90% occurring only once. This record belongs to a study of blood T cell repertoires in COVID-19. The CDR3 has 17 residues. V shed 3 bases and J 0 bases; nucleotides not matched to a gene: 6. Looked up from germline, CDR1 is MDHEN and CDR2 is SYDVKM. Specimen: peripheral blood. The chain is built from TRBV28 and TRBJ2-1, with 9 bases fitting TRBD2. This clonotype was obtained from a man younger than 40 with acute or convalescent COVID-19. CDR3 nucleotide sequence: TGTGCCAGCAGTTTGGTTAGCGGGAGTAGCTCCTACAATGAGCAGTTCTTC. Amino acids: CASSLVSGSSSYNEQFF. The variable domain in full, with the rest retrieved from reference TRBV28 and TRBJ2-1, is DVKVTQSSRYLVKRTGEKVFLECVQDMDHENMFWYRQDPGLGLRLIYFSYDVKMKEKGDIPEGYSVSREKKERFSLILESASTNQTSMYLCASSLVSGSSSYNEQFFGPGTRLTVL.